This TCR beta chain is drawn from a study of blood T cell repertoires in COVID-19. In the original workflow: Quantification of nucleated cells was approximated via reference gene primer amplification. Here immunoSEQ multiplex PCR was the method, and the copy in TCRdb shows in-frame clones only, minus some. V and J calls and clone size come straight from that table; D and trimming were deduced from the DNA. The profile covers fewer than 120,000 clones, with around 80% appearing a single time and about 3.8% taken by the ten largest. The CDR3 is made up of 13 amino acids. Trimming cost V 5 bases and J 8 bases, with 13 bases left between them. Germline V gene data show CDR1 as SGHRS and CDR2 as YFSETQ.

The sequencing input was peripheral blood. This TCR was recovered from a woman at least 80 years old with acute or convalescent COVID-19. This chain links TRBV5-1 with TRBJ1-4; D gene unclear. CDR3 residues: CASRPPSREKLFF. The CDR3 DNA reads as TGCGCCAGCAGACCACCCTCTAGGGAAAAACTGTTTTTT.